The clone carrying this T cell receptor (beta chain) was counted many times. The antigen is unknown. In building TCR beta libraries, iRepertoire HTBI primers were used together with Arm-PCR of CDR3 regions. MiXCR, applied by TCRdb to the multiplex PCR reads, yields one record per CDR3 protein. The sample yields about 310,000 distinct CDR3 sequences, 15% to 20% seen once. Time point meaning: newly diagnosed GD, antithyroid drugs for less than 3 months. Following extraction of RNA from PBMCs, that RNA was used to make the TCR library. The data were obtained in a study of regulatory T cells in long-lasting Graves disease. Study-wide background: The study enrolled newly diagnosed Graves' patients on antithyroid drugs under 3 months. Findings and caveats of the study: Persistent patients shared more public clonotypes (roughly 2,500) than new patients (approximately 1,000).

This receptor was taken from a female donor with Graves disease. Sample: peripheral blood mononuclear cells (PBMCs), taken at new diagnosis, from a patient treated with antithyroid drugs.

The CDR3 loop is CSSEGSGSINEQFF. The CDR3 DNA follows: TGCAGCTCCGAGGGTAGCGGGAGCATCAATGAGCAGTTCTTC. This rearrangement joins TRBV29-1 to TRBJ2-1, with TRBD2 identical over 9 bases. Trimming cost V 8 bases and J 6 bases; bases outside gene matches: 11. Germline V gives CDR1 SQVTM, CDR2 ANQGSEA. The CDR3 runs to 14 residues.